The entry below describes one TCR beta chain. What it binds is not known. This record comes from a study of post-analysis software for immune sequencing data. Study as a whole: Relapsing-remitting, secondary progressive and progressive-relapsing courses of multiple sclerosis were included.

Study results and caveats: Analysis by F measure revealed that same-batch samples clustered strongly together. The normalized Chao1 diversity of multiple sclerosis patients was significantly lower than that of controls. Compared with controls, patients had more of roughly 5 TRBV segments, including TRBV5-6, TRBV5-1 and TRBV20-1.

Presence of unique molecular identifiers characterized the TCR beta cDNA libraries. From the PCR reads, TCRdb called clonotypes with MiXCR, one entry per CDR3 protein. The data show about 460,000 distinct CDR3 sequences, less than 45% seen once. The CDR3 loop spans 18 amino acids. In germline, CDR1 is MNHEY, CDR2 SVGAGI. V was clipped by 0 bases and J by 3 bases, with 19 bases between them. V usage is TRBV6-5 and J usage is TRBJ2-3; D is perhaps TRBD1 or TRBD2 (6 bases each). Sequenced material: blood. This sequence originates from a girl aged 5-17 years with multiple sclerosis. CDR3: CASSYSDNGGSFTDTQYF. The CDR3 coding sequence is TGTGCCAGCAGTTACTCGGACAACGGGGGCTCTTTTACAGATACGCAGTATTTT.